The 31 T cell receptor beta chains reported below all come from one sample, sequenced in a study of response to subunit inactivated influenza vaccine. One entry per CDR3 protein results from TCRdb running MiXCR on the RT-PCR reads. The sample carries 500,000 or so distinct CDR3 sequences, 10% to 11% recorded once. The sample consisted of PBMCs from blood, taken 45 days after vaccination. The source of these receptors is a man between 45 and 60 years old who received an inactivated influenza vaccine.

Comments on this clonotype: At one end, the junction sequence differs from germline, possibly due to a read error. The chain uses TRBV24-1 and TRBJ2-5; D is possibly TRBD1 (7 bases). This CDR3 spans 15 amino acids. Germline V gene sequence: CDR1 KGHDR, CDR2 SFDVKD. The CDR3 protein is CATSDGGTVQETQNF. In DNA form, the CDR3 reads TGTGCCACCAGTGATGGAGGGACAGTCCAAGAGACCCAGAACTTC.

This clonotype was recorded a few times. This chain joins TRBV5-1 and TRBJ2-3; D possibly corresponds to TRBD1 (6 bases). The V gene's germline CDR1 is SGHRS and CDR2 YFSETQ. The V gene lost 3 bases and the J gene lost 0 bases, with 17 bases spanning the gap. This CDR3 spans 17 amino acids. CDR3 loop: CASSSDGGTLSTDTQYF. The CDR3 DNA follows: TGCGCCAGCAGCTCCGATGGGGGCACTCTTAGCACAGATACGCAGTATTTT.

The chain recombines TRBV15 with TRBJ2-1, with unresolved D. Trimming took off 1 base at V and 0 bases at J, with 10 bases between the two ends. Germline V gene data show CDR1 as LNHNV and CDR2 as YYDKDF (reference sequence). The CDR3 loop spans 16 amino acids. For the CDR3, the DNA is TGTGCCACCAGCAGAGGAGATCTAAGCTCCTACAATGAGCAGTTCTTC. Its protein is CATSRGDLSSYNEQFF.

This clonotype was observed a handful of times. CDR3 bases: TGTGCCAGCAGTTTAGGACAAAACGGCTACACCTTC. This gives the protein CASSLGQNGYTF. The rearrangement joins TRBV12-3 or TRBV12-4 to TRBJ1-2; D is uncertain. The CDR3 covers 12 residues. V was clipped by 1 base and J by 8 bases, with 8 bases between them.

This clonotype was counted ten times or more. The chain couples TRBV12-3 or TRBV12-4 to TRBJ2-3; 9 nucleotides agree with TRBD2. The J segment lost 0 bases and the V segment lost 7 bases, leaving 2 bases of the junction unmatched. CDR3 length: 14 amino acids. Here the CDR3 reads CASNLAGSTDTQYF. CDR3 bases: TGTGCCAGCAATCTAGCGGGAAGCACAGATACGCAGTATTTT.

The chain carries TRBV7-2 and TRBJ2-1, with 7 bases that match TRBD1. V shed 5 bases, J shed 1 base, and the junction held 5 bases outside the gene matches. Per the germline V gene, CDR1 is SGHTA and CDR2 is FQGNSA. The CDR3 runs to 15 residues. The CDR3 DNA follows: TGTGCCAGCAGCCCGAACAGGGGTTCCTACAATGAGCAGTTCTTC. Its protein is CASSPNRGSYNEQFF.

This clonotype was seen many times. The genes are TRBV15 and TRBJ1-6; tentatively, D is TRBD1 (5 bases). Trimming took off 7 bases at V and 13 bases at J, with 17 bases between the two ends. Per the germline V gene, CDR1 is LNHNV and CDR2 is YYDKDF (reference sequence). The CDR3 runs to 13 residues. The CDR3, as DNA: TGTGCCACCACCACGGGACCCCAGTCTCCCCTCCACTTT. Translated, it gives CATTTGPQSPLHF.

This clonotype appeared a few times. The chain has TRBV3-1 and TRBJ2-1; TRBD2 matches at 8 bases. Germline CDR1 reads LGHDT; CDR2 reads YNNKEL (reference sequence). Trimming at V came to 4 bases and at J to 4 bases, leaving 9 bases not matched to a gene. The CDR3 runs to 16 residues. The chain's CDR3 is CASSLYGTRAYNEQFF. The CDR3 bases are TGTGCCAGCAGCCTCTATGGGACTAGGGCTTACAATGAGCAGTTCTTC.

This CDR3 reads CASSLFNNEQFF. The CDR3 nucleotides are TGTGCCAGCAGCTTATTCAACAATGAGCAGTTCTTC. J is TRBJ2-1 and V is TRBV7-9; D remains ambiguous. The length of the CDR3 is 12 residues. Per the germline V gene, CDR1 is SEHNR and CDR2 is FQNEAQ (reference sequence). Trimming took 2 bases from V and 5 from J, leaving 4 bases between them.

This clonotype was seen many times. The CDR3 nucleotides are TGTGCCAGCAGCTTATCGATGGACTATGGCTACACCTTC. As protein: CASSLSMDYGYTF. The genes are TRBV7-9 and TRBJ1-2; D ambiguous. Trimming took 2 bases from V and 3 from J, leaving 7 bases between them. Per the germline V gene, CDR1 is SEHNR and CDR2 is FQNEAQ (reference sequence). This CDR3 region has 13 residues.

The V call is TRBV7-2, the J call TRBJ1-6; no clear D. V was clipped by 3 bases and J by 6 bases, with 9 bases between them. The CDR3 spans 14 residues. CDR1 and CDR2 from the germline V gene are SGHTA and FQGNSA. CDR3 in DNA: TGTGCCAGCAGCTTTCGCGGGAGTAATTCACCCCTCCACTTT. Translation: CASSFRGSNSPLHF.

This chain uses TRBV20-1 with TRBJ2-1, with no clear D. Germline V gene sequence: CDR1 DFQATT, CDR2 SNEGSKA (reference sequence). This CDR3 contains 13 residues. Trimming pared 4 bases from V and 8 bases from J, leaving 15 bases between. The CDR3 spells CSATGPNLDEQFF. In DNA form, the CDR3 reads TGCAGTGCTACTGGGCCCAATCTCGATGAGCAGTTCTTC.

This clonotype came up many times. The chain joins TRBV4-2 to TRBJ2-3; 12 nucleotides agree with TRBD2. The ends lost 4 bases at V and 0 bases at J; junction bases unmatched: 11. CDR3 length: 19 amino acids. Germline assignment: CDR1 LGHNA and CDR2 YNFKEQ. The CDR3 spells CASSPRFGLAGTSTDTQYF. The CDR3 DNA sequence: TGTGCCAGCAGCCCAAGATTTGGACTAGCGGGGACTAGCACAGATACGCAGTATTTT.

The sample holds a few counts of this clonotype. The chain uses TRBV6-1 and TRBJ2-7; TRBD1 might be the D (6 bases). Between the trimmed V and J ends, which lost 11 bases and 0 bases, there was a span of 17 bases. This CDR3 is 14 amino acids long. Germline CDR1 and CDR2: MNHNS and SASEGT. The CDR3 DNA reads TGTGCCTGTCAGCCGGGACAAAGCTCCTACGAGCAGTACTTC. Encoded protein: CACQPGQSSYEQYF.

J is TRBJ1-3 and V is TRBV5-5; D unclear. Trimming left V 0 bases short and J 0 bases short, with 7 bases between. From germline, CDR1 is SGHKS and CDR2 YYEKEE (reference sequence). The CDR3 totals 15 residues. CDR3 in amino acids: CASSLGGNSGNTIYF. The DNA for the CDR3 is TGTGCCAGCAGCTTGGGGGGAAACTCTGGAAACACCATATATTTT.

The chain recombines TRBV20-1 with TRBJ2-7; tentative D call: TRBD2 (5 bases). Deletions cut 5 bases from V and 4 bases from J, with 15 bases between. This CDR3 has 13 residues. Germline lookup yields CDR1 DFQATT and CDR2 SNEGSKA (reference sequence). The CDR3 sequence: CSAPPDGEYEQYF. In DNA, the CDR3 is TGCAGTGCTCCACCAGACGGGGAATACGAGCAGTACTTC.

The chain uses TRBV4-3 and TRBJ2-1; D unresolved. Germline V gene sequence: CDR1 LGHNA, CDR2 YSLEER. CDR3 length: 19 residues. The germline V and J ends were trimmed by 1 base and 0 bases, with 19 bases remaining between them. CDR3 sequence reads: CASSQGRLTYGRSYNEQFF. In DNA, the CDR3 is TGCGCCAGCAGCCAAGGTCGCCTTACCTATGGTCGCTCCTACAATGAGCAGTTCTTC.

The CDR3 is CASSQWDRRMTEAFF. As DNA, the CDR3 is TGTGCCAGCAGCCAATGGGACAGGAGGATGACTGAAGCTTTCTTT. The chain couples TRBV5-4 to TRBJ1-1; 8 bases align to TRBD1. Germline V gives CDR1 SGHNT, CDR2 YYREEE (reference sequence). The length of the CDR3 is 15 residues. V lost 4 bases to trimming and J lost 5 bases; unmatched junction nucleotides: 10.

This clonotype was recorded a few times. The gene calls are TRBV10-3 and TRBJ1-1, with no clear D. Between the trimmed V and J ends, which lost 4 bases and 3 bases, there was a span of 9 bases. CDR1 and CDR2 from the germline V gene are ENHRY and SYGVKD. CDR3 length equals 13 residues. The CDR3 loop reads CAISGARDTEAFF. The CDR3 nucleotides are TGTGCCATCAGTGGCGCGAGGGACACTGAAGCTTTCTTT.

This clonotype was found many times. The chain links TRBV5-1 to TRBJ1-1; D remains unclear. This CDR3 has 15 amino acids. The germline V gene has CDR1 SGHRS and CDR2 YFSETQ. Trimming took 0 bases from V and 5 from J, leaving 14 bases between them. This CDR3 is CASSLVEGSRTEAFF. CDR3 nucleotide sequence: TGCGCCAGCAGCTTGGTCGAGGGATCAAGGACTGAAGCTTTCTTT.

This chain connects TRBV7-3 to TRBJ1-6, with a weak D call TRBD1 (5 bases). Germline-derived CDR1 and CDR2 are SGHTA and FQGTGA. The CDR3 sequence is 15 residues long. V dropped 7 bases and J dropped 8 bases, with 18 bases sitting between them. The CDR3 region is CASTRDGSRDSPLHF. The CDR3 nucleotides read TGTGCCAGCACCCGGGACGGATCCCGCGATTCACCCCTCCACTTT. The whole variable domain, remainder taken from reference TRBV7-3 and TRBJ1-6, is GAGVSQTPSNKVTEKGKYVELRCDPISGHTALYWYRQSLGQGPEFLIYFQGTGAADDSGLPNDRFFAVRPEGSVSTLKIQRTERGDSAVYLCASTRDGSRDSPLHFGNGTRLTVT.

This clonotype was seen only a few times. The chain combines TRBV7-9 with TRBJ2-1; TRBD2 matches 8 bases. The CDR3 covers 15 residues. V lost 6 bases, J lost 4 bases, and 8 bases stayed unmatched. Germline assignment: CDR1 SEHNR and CDR2 FQNEAQ (reference sequence). CDR3 DNA sequence: TGTGCCAGCAGGCCTACTAGCGGCGCTTACAATGAGCAGTTCTTC. This gives the protein CASRPTSGAYNEQFF.

The V call is TRBV4-3, the J call TRBJ2-7; D gene uncertain. Trimming cost V 0 bases and J 3 bases, with 12 bases left between them. The CDR3 is made up of 15 amino acids. The germline CDR1 and CDR2 sequences are LGHNA and YSLEER. The CDR3 sequence is CASSQDSGRFYEQYF. The CDR3 DNA is TGCGCCAGCAGCCAAGATTCGGGCAGGTTCTACGAGCAGTACTTC.

This clonotype was counted ten times or more. V is TRBV25-1 and J is TRBJ2-4; D might be TRBD2 (5 bases). CDR3 length: 15 amino acids. V gave up 0 bases and J gave up 2 bases, with 8 bases separating them. The germline V gene encodes CDR1 MGHDK and CDR2 SYGVNS. CDR3 sequence reads: CASSEYSGTKNIQYF. Written as DNA, the CDR3 is TGTGCCAGCAGTGAATATTCCGGGACCAAAAACATTCAGTACTTC. Filled out from reference TRBV25-1 and TRBJ2-4, the complete variable domain reads EADIYQTPRYLVIGTGKKITLECSQTMGHDKMYWYQQDPGMELHLIHYSYGVNSTEKGDLSSESTVSRIRTEHFPLTLESARPSHTSQYLCASSEYSGTKNIQYFGAGTRLSVL.

The chain links TRBV6-1 to TRBJ2-3; 12 positions match TRBD2. Germline values: CDR1 MNHNS, CDR2 SASEGT. V shed 7 bases and J 6 bases; nucleotides not matched to a gene: 5. This CDR3 has 14 residues. The CDR3 nucleotides are TGTGCCAGCATGACTAGCGGGGGCAGGGATACGCAGTATTTT. Protein: CASMTSGGRDTQYF.

This clonotype was seen a few times. The chain couples TRBV6-1 to TRBJ1-1; possibly TRBD1 for D (6 bases). Germline loops: CDR1 MNHNS, CDR2 SASEGT. The CDR3 runs 14 residues. Between the trimmed V and J ends, which lost 6 bases and 1 base, there was a span of 12 bases. The DNA of the CDR3 is TGTGCCAGCAGGATACAGGGAGGGAACACTGAAGCTTTCTTT. It codes for CASRIQGGNTEAFF.

This clonotype was seen ten or more times. The chain couples TRBV20-1 to TRBJ1-6; 7 bases map to TRBD1. The V gene end was trimmed by 6 bases and the J gene end by 0 bases; junction bases not matched to a gene: 5. This CDR3 comprises 15 residues. The germline CDR1 and CDR2 sequences are DFQATT and SNEGSKA (reference sequence). The CDR3 region has the DNA TGCAGTGCAACGGGACAGAGCTCCTATAATTCACCCCTCCACTTT. Translating it yields CSATGQSSYNSPLHF.

This clonotype has a count of ten or more. This chain uses TRBV28 with TRBJ1-1; D unresolved. The V end lost 0 bases, the J end lost 1 base, and 6 bases lay between the germline ends. Germline V CDR1 and CDR2: MDHEN, SYDVKM. The CDR3 loop spans 14 amino acids. CDR3 nucleotides: TGTGCCAGCAGTTTATGGGAGGGGAACACTGAAGCTTTCTTT. Amino acid sequence: CASSLWEGNTEAFF.

The V gene is TRBV7-9, the J gene TRBJ2-1; TRBD1 aligns across 8 bases. The CDR3 consists of 15 residues. The ends lost 2 bases at V and 5 bases at J; junction bases unmatched: 5. Germline assignment: CDR1 SEHNR and CDR2 FQNEAQ (reference sequence). The CDR3 reads CASSLPRTGNNEQFF. The CDR3 bases are TGTGCCAGCAGCTTACCTCGGACAGGGAACAATGAGCAGTTCTTC.

The V call is TRBV6-5, the J call TRBJ1-2; D call uncertain. Between the trimmed V and J ends, which lost 0 bases and 8 bases, there was a span of 16 bases. The germline V gene has CDR1 MNHEY and CDR2 SVGAGI. CDR3 length: 15 residues. The CDR3 region is CASSYSSGTREGYTF. The DNA for the CDR3 is TGTGCCAGCAGTTACTCTTCGGGCACTCGAGAAGGCTACACCTTC.

This chain links TRBV20-1 with TRBJ2-4; possibly TRBD1 for D (5 bases). The CDR3 sequence is 12 residues long. The V gene lost 5 bases and the J gene lost 6 bases, with 11 bases spanning the gap. The germline V gene has CDR1 DFQATT and CDR2 SNEGSKA (reference sequence). The CDR3 DNA follows: TGCAGTGCTGCCCCACAGGCAAACATTCAGTACTTC. Protein product: CSAAPQANIQYF.